Listed here are 20 T cell receptor beta chains from one sample, sequenced in a study of blood T cell repertoires in COVID-19. Clones were read by immunoSEQ multiplex PCR, and TCRdb kept only the in-frame ones, dropping some. The sample contains under 150,000 clones, roughly four fifths of which appear only once. The sample taken for sequencing was peripheral blood. These receptor sequences come from a man between 65 and 85 years old with active or convalescent COVID-19.

This chain uses TRBV15 with TRBJ2-7, with TRBD2 matching 13 bases. The V gene end was trimmed by 3 bases and the J gene end by 4 bases; junction bases not matched to a gene: 6. Germline V CDR1 and CDR2: LNHNV, YYDKDF (reference sequence). The CDR3 consists of 16 residues. The CDR3 coding sequence is TGTGCCACCAGCAGCGTACTAGCGGGAGGGCCTTACGAGCAGTACTTC. Its protein product is CATSSVLAGGPYEQYF.

This clone was seen once. V usage is TRBV11-1 and J usage is TRBJ1-1; weak D call: TRBD1 (6 bases). Germline V gene lookup returns CDR1 SGHAT and CDR2 FQDESV (reference sequence). The CDR3 sequence is 15 residues long. The V gene lost 1 base and the J gene lost 1 base, with 10 bases spanning the gap. In DNA, the CDR3 is TGTGCCAGCAGCTTAGGTACCAGGGGGAACACTGAAGCTTTCTTT. The encoded protein is CASSLGTRGNTEAFF.

The rearrangement uses TRBV7-2 and TRBJ1-6; tentatively, D is TRBD1 (6 bases). Between the trimmed V and J ends, which lost 4 bases and 7 bases, there was a span of 11 bases. The germline gives CDR1 SGHTA, CDR2 FQGNSA. This CDR3 has 14 residues. The CDR3 spells CASSSVGQNSPLHF. The CDR3, as DNA: TGTGCCAGCAGCTCCGTCGGACAGAATTCACCCCTCCACTTT.

The chain recombines TRBV11-2 with TRBJ2-1, with D unresolved. The germline V gene has CDR1 SGHAT and CDR2 FQNNGV. V was trimmed by 3 bases and J by 1 base, leaving 7 bases between them. This CDR3 is built from 14 residues. CDR3 loop: CASSLGPSYNEQFF. The CDR3 nucleotides read TGTGCCAGCAGCTTGGGCCCTTCCTACAATGAGCAGTTCTTC.

The chain joins TRBV19 to TRBJ2-1, with 7 positions matching TRBD2. The CDR3 length is 17 residues. Germline CDR1 LNHDA, CDR2 SQIVND (reference sequence). J lost 0 bases, V lost 3 bases, and 8 bases had no gene match. Written as DNA, the CDR3 is TGTGCCAGTAGTATTGGCTTTGTAGCGGGCTCCTACAATGAGCAGTTCTTC. This encodes CASSIGFVAGSYNEQFF.

The gene calls are TRBV19 and TRBJ1-2; D gene uncertain. Germline lookup yields CDR1 LNHDA and CDR2 SQIVND (reference sequence). The CDR3 consists of 16 residues. V gave up 1 base and J gave up 0 bases, with 12 bases separating them. The CDR3 DNA sequence: TGTGCCAGTAGTATAGGGGTACGCCGGGCTAACTATGGCTACACCTTC. Its protein is CASSIGVRRANYGYTF.

V and J are TRBV6-6 and TRBJ1-2; 8 nucleotides match TRBD1. The J segment lost 2 bases and the V segment lost 0 bases, leaving 5 bases of the junction unmatched. This CDR3 comprises 16 residues. Germline-derived CDR1 and CDR2 are MNHNY and SVGAGI (reference sequence). In nucleotides, the CDR3 is TGTGCCAGCAGTTACTCGTGGACAGGGACCAACTATGGCTACACCTTC. Translating gives CASSYSWTGTNYGYTF.

The V call is TRBV7-2, the J call TRBJ2-3; 13 nucleotides line up with TRBD2. V trimming: 3 bases; J trimming: 8 bases; junction bases outside the gene matches: 11. The length of the CDR3 is 17 residues. Germline assignment: CDR1 SGHTA and CDR2 FQGNSA. The chain's CDR3 is CASSLGTSGAYRATQYF. CDR3 nucleotide sequence: TGTGCCAGCAGCTTGGGGACTAGCGGGGCCTACAGGGCTACGCAGTATTTT.

The chain carries TRBV2 and TRBJ1-5, with D maybe TRBD1 (6 bases). The V gene lost 7 bases and the J gene lost 6 bases, with 13 bases spanning the gap. Germline CDR1 is SNHLY and CDR2 is FYNNEI. The CDR3 has 13 residues. CDR3 protein: CASTRDIGQPQHF. CDR3 in DNA: TGTGCCAGCACCAGGGACATCGGTCAGCCCCAGCATTTT.

This chain joins TRBV19 and TRBJ1-3, with 10 bases matching TRBD1. From germline, CDR1 is LNHDA and CDR2 SQIVND (reference sequence). CDR3 length: 19 amino acids. Germline trimming cut 3 bases from V and 0 bases from J; bases unmatched to any gene: 11. Here the CDR3 DNA reads TGTGCCAGTAGTATTTCGATGATGACAGGGGGCACCTCTGGAAACACCATATATTTT. As protein: CASSISMMTGGTSGNTIYF.

The rearrangement links TRBV7-2 to TRBJ1-5, with 8 bases matching TRBD1. The V gene end was trimmed by 5 bases and the J gene end by 2 bases; junction bases not matched to a gene: 5. CDR3 length equals 15 residues. Germline V gene data show CDR1 as SGHTA and CDR2 as FQGNSA. CDR3 amino acids: CASSNGQGGNQPQHF. Written as DNA, the CDR3 is TGTGCCAGCAGCAACGGACAGGGCGGCAATCAGCCCCAGCATTTT.

The rearrangement uses TRBV2 and TRBJ2-7, with TRBD2 matching over 13 bases. The CDR3 sequence is 17 residues long. The trim removed 0 bases at V and 4 bases at J, leaving 6 bases unmatched. The germline CDR1 and CDR2 sequences are SNHLY and FYNNEI. The CDR3 loop reads CASSEARLAGGSYEQYF. The CDR3, as DNA: TGTGCCAGCAGTGAAGCGCGACTAGCGGGGGGATCATACGAGCAGTACTTC.

This chain uses TRBV19 with TRBJ1-5; a possible D gene is TRBD1 (6 bases). Trimming pared 9 bases from V and 5 bases from J, leaving 11 bases between. Germline assignment: CDR1 LNHDA and CDR2 SQIVND (reference sequence). There are 12 residues in the CDR3. CDR3 residues: CASGQNYQPQHF. As DNA, the CDR3 is TGTGCCAGCGGACAGAACTATCAGCCCCAGCATTTT.

Only one count was recorded for this clone. V usage is TRBV9 and J usage is TRBJ2-1; D possibly corresponds to TRBD1 (6 bases). V was pared by 4 bases and J by 6 bases, with 17 bases between. This CDR3 contains 15 residues. Germline V CDR1 and CDR2: SGDLS, YYNGEE. As DNA, the CDR3 is TGTGCCAGCAGCCTTAACAGGGTAGAAAGCAATGAGCAGTTCTTC. It codes for CASSLNRVESNEQFF.

The CDR3 nucleotides read TGTGCCAGCAGTTTATCCTACCGGGACAGGGGGAGGTACGAGCAGTACTTC. It yields the protein CASSLSYRDRGRYEQYF. The chain carries TRBV28 and TRBJ2-7; 11 nucleotides line up with TRBD1. This CDR3 contains 17 residues. The germline V gene encodes CDR1 MDHEN and CDR2 SYDVKM. The V and J ends lost 1 base and 4 bases, in that order; junction bases with no gene match: 9.

This chain links TRBV5-4 with TRBJ1-2; possible D gene TRBD1, 6 bases. V dropped 1 base and J dropped 5 bases, with 15 bases sitting between them. The CDR3 sequence is 15 residues long. Germline loops: CDR1 SGHNT, CDR2 YYREEE (reference sequence). DNA of the CDR3: TGTGCCAGCAGCTTGCTCCATGGGACACTTTATGGCTACACCTTC. It encodes CASSLLHGTLYGYTF.

J is TRBJ1-2 and V is TRBV7-2; no clear D gene. Germline V lookup: CDR1 SGHTA, CDR2 FQGNSA. The CDR3 runs to 13 residues. Trimming cost V 2 bases and J 7 bases, with 11 bases left between them. The CDR3 bases are TGTGCCAGCAGCTTAAGCCAGGTCCCTGGCTACACCTTC. Translation: CASSLSQVPGYTF.

The rearrangement links TRBV27 to TRBJ1-2; no clear D gene. The CDR3 consists of 11 residues. CDR1 MNHEY and CDR2 SMNVEV come from the germline V gene (reference sequence). The ends were cut back, 6 bases at V and 3 bases at J, with 5 bases in the middle. CDR3 DNA: TGTGCCAGCAGCTCCGACTATGGCTACACCTTC. Translation gives CASSSDYGYTF.

This chain joins TRBV19 and TRBJ2-2, with D perhaps TRBD1 (6 bases). V was shortened by 4 bases and J by 4 bases, with 16 bases between the two germline ends. This CDR3 has 16 amino acids. Looked up from germline, CDR1 is LNHDA and CDR2 is SQIVND (reference sequence). CDR3 DNA: TGTGCCAGTAGTACAGAGGACAGATGGGGCACCGGGGAGCTGTTTTTT. Protein product: CASSTEDRWGTGELFF.

The rearrangement links TRBV11-3 to TRBJ1-1; no firm D call. With 5 bases removed from V and 7 bases from J, the gap between germline ends came to 8 bases. Germline CDR1 reads SGHNT; CDR2 reads YENEEA. The CDR3 loop spans 11 amino acids. CDR3 DNA: TGTGCCAGCAGCCGGGAAAGTGAAGCTTTCTTT. It encodes CASSRESEAFF.